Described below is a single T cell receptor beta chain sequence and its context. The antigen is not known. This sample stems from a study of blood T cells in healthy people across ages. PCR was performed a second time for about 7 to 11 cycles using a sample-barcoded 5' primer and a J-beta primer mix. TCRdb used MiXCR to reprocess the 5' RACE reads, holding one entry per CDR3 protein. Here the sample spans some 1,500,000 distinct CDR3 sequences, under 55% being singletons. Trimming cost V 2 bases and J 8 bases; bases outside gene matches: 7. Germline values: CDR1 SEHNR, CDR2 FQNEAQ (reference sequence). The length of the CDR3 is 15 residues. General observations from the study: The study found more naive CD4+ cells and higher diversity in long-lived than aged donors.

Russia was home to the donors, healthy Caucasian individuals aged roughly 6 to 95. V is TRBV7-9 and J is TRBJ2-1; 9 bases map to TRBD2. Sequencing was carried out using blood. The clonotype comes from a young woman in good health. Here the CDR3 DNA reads TGTGCCAGCAGCTTAAGGCTAGCGGGAAGCGATGAGCAGTTCTTC. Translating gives CASSLRLAGSDEQFF.